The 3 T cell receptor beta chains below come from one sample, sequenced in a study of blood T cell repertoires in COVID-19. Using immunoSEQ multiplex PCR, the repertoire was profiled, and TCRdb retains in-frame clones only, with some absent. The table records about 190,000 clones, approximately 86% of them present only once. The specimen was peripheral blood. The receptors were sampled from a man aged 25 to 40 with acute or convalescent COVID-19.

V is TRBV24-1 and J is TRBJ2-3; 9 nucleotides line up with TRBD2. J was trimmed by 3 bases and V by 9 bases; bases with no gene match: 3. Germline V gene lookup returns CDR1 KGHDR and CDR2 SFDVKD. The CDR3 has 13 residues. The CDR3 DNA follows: TGTGCCACCGATGCGGGGGGGACAGATACGCAGTATTTT. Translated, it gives CATDAGGTDTQYF.

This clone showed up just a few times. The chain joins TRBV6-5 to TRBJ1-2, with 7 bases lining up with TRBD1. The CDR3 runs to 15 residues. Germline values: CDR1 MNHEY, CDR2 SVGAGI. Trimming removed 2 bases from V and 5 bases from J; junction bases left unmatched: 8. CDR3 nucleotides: TGTGCCAGCAGTTACGCGGACAGGCCAGGGTATGGCTACACCTTC. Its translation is CASSYADRPGYGYTF.

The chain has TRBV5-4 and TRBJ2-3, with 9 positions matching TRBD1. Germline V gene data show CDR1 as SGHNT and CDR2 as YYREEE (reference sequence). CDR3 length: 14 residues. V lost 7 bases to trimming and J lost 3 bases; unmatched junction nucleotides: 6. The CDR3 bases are TGTGCCAGCCGGGGACAGGGAGGAACAGATACGCAGTATTTT. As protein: CASRGQGGTDTQYF.